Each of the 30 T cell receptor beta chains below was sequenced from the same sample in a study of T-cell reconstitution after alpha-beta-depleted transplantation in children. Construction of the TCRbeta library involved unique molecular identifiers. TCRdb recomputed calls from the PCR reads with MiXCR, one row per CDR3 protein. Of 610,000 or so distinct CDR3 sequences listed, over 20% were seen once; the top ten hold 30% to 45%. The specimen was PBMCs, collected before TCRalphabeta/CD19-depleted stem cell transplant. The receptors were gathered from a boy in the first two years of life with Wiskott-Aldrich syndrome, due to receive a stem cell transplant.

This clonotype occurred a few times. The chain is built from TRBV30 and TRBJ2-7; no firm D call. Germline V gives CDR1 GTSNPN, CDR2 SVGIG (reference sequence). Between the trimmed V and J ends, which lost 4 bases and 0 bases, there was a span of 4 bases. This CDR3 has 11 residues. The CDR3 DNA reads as TGTGCCTGGAAGGTCTCCTACGAGCAGTACTTC. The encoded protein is CAWKVSYEQYF.

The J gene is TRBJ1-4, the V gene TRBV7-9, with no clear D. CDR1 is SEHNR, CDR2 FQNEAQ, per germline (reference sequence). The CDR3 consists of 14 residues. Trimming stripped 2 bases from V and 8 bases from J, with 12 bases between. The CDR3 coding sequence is TGTGCCAGCAGCTTAAGGGCCCCCGGGGAAAAACTGTTTTTT. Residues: CASSLRAPGEKLFF.

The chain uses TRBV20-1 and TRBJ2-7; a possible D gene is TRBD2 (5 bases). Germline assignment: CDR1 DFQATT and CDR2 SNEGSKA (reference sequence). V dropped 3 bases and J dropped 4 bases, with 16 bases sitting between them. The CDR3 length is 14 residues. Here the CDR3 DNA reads TGCAGTGCTAGGGGGAGTAGGGCCCTTTACGAGCAGTACTTC. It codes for CSARGSRALYEQYF.

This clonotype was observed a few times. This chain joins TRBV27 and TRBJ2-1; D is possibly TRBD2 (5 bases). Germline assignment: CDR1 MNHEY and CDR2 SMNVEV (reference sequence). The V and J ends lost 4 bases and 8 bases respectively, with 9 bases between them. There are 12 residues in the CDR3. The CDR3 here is CASSSRTDEQFF. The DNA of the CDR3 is TGTGCCAGCAGTTCCCGGACTGATGAGCAGTTCTTC.

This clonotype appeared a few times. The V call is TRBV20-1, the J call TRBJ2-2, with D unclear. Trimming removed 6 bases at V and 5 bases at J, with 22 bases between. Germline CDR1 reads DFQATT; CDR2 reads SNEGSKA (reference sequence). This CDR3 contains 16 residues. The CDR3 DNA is TGCAGTGCCCCGAGGCAGGCCCGGATAAGAACCGGGGAGCTGTTTTTT. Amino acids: CSAPRQARIRTGELFF.

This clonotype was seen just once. The CDR3 nucleotides read TGCAGTGCTAGATTCGGGACATCCGAGACCCAGTACTTC. Translation: CSARFGTSETQYF. V is TRBV20-1 and J is TRBJ2-5; TRBD1 might be the D (6 bases). The CDR3 is 13 residues long. With 2 bases removed from V and 5 bases from J, the gap between germline ends came to 12 bases. Germline CDR1 DFQATT, CDR2 SNEGSKA (reference sequence).

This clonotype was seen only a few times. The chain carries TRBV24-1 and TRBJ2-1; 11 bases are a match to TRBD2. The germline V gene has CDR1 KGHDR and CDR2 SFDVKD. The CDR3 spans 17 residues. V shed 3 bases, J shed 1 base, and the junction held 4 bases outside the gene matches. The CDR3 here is CATSDRTSGLSYNEQFF. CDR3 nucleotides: TGTGCCACCAGTGATCGGACTAGCGGGCTTTCCTACAATGAGCAGTTCTTC.

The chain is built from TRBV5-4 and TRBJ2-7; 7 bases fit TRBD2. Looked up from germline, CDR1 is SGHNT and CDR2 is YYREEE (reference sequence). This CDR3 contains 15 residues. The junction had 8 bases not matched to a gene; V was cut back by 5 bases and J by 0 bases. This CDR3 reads CASRLWGGSSYEQYF. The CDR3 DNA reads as TGTGCCAGCAGGTTATGGGGCGGGAGCTCCTACGAGCAGTACTTC.

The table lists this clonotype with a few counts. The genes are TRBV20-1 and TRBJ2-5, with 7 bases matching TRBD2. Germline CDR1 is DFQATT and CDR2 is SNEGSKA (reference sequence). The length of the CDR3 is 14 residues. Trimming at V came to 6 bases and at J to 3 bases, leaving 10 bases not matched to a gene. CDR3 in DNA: TGCAGTGCCCGCTGGGGGGGTCCTAAAGAGACCCAGTACTTC. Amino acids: CSARWGGPKETQYF.

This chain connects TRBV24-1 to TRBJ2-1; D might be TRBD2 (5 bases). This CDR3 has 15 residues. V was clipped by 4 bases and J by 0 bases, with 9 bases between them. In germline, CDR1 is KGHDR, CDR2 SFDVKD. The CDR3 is CATSDPDSSYNEQFF. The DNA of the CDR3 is TGTGCCACCAGTGACCCGGACTCCTCCTACAATGAGCAGTTCTTC.

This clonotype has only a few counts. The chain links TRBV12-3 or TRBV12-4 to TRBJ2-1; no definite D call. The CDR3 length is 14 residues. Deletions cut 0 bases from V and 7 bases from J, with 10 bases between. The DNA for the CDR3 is TGTGCCAGCAGTTTAGCGGTGGATACGAATGAGCAGTTCTTC. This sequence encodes CASSLAVDTNEQFF.

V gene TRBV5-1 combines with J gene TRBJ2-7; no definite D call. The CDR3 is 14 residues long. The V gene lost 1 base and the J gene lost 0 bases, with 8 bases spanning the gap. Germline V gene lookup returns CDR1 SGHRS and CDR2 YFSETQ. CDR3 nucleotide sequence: TGCGCCAGCAGCTTGACAGTGCTCTCCTACGAGCAGTACTTC. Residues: CASSLTVLSYEQYF.

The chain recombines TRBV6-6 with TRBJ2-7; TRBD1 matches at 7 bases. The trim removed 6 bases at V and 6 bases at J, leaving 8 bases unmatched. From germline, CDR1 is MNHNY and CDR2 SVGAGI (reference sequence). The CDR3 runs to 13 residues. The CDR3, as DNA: TGTGCCAGCAGCCAAACAACAGGGGTCGAGCAGTACTTC. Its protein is CASSQTTGVEQYF.

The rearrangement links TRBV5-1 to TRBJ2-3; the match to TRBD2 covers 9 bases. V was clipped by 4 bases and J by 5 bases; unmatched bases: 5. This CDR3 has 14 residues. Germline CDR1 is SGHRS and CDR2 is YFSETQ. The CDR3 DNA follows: TGCGCCAGCAGCGCGGGGGGGGCAGGAGATACGCAGTATTTT. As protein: CASSAGGAGDTQYF.

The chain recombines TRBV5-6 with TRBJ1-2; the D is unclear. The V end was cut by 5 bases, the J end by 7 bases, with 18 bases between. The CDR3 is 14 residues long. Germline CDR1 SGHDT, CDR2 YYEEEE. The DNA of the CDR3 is TGTGCCAGCAGGAAGAACGTCGGTTTTGGTGGCTACACCTTC. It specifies CASRKNVGFGGYTF.

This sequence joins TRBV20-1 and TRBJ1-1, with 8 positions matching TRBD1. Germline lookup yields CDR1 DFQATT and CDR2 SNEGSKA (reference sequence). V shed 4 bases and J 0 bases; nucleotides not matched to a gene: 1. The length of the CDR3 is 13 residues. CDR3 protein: CSAKDRVNTEAFF. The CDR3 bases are TGCAGTGCTAAGGACAGGGTGAACACTGAAGCTTTCTTT.

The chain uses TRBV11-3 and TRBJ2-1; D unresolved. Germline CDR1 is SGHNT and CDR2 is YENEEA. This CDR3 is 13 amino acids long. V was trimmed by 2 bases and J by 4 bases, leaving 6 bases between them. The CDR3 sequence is CASSLTLYNEQFF. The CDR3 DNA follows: TGTGCCAGCAGCTTAACGTTATACAATGAGCAGTTCTTC.

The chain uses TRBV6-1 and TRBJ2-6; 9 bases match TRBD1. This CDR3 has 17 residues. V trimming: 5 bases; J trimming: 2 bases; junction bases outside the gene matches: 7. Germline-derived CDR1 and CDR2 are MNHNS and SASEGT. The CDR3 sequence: CASSTGQGLAGANVLTF. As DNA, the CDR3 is TGTGCCAGCAGTACGGGACAGGGCTTGGCTGGGGCCAACGTCCTGACTTTC.

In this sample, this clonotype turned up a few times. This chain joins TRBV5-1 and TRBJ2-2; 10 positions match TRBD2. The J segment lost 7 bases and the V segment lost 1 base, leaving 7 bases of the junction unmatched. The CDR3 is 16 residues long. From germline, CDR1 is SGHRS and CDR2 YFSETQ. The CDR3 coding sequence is TGCGCCAGCAGCTTGCTCTCTAGCGGGAGTCACGGGGAGCTGTTTTTT. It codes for CASSLLSSGSHGELFF.

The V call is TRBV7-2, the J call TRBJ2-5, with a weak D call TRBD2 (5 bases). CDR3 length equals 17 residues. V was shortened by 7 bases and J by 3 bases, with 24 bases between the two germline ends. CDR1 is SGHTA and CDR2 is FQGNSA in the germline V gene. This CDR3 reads CASTLRTSGIMEETQYF. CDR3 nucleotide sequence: TGTGCCAGCACCCTAAGGACTTCCGGGATTATGGAAGAGACCCAGTACTTC.

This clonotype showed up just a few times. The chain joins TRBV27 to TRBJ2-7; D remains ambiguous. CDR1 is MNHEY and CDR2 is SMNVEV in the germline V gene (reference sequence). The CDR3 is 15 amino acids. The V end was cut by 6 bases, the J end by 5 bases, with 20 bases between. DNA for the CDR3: TGTGCCAGCAGCCCAGTAGAAGTTCTCCGTCACGAGCAGTACTTC. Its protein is CASSPVEVLRHEQYF.

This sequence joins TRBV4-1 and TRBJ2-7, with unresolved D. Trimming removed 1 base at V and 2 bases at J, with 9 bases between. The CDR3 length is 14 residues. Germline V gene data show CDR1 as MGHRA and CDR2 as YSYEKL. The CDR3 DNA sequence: TGCGCCAGCAGCCAAGTACCCGGAACCTACGAGCAGTACTTC. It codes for CASSQVPGTYEQYF.

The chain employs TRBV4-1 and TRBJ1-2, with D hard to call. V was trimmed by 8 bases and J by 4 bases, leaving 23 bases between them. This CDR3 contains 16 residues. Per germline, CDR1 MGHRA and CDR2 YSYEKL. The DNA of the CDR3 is TGCGCCAGCTCCTTGCAGGACGAGGTCGGCGGCTATGGCTACACCTTC. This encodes CASSLQDEVGGYGYTF.

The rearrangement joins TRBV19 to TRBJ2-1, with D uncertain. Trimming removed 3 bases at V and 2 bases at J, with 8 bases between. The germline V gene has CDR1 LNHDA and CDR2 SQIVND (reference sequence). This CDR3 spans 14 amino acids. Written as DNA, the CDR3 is TGTGCCAGTAGTATGGGCAGCCCCTACAATGAGCAGTTCTTC. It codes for CASSMGSPYNEQFF.

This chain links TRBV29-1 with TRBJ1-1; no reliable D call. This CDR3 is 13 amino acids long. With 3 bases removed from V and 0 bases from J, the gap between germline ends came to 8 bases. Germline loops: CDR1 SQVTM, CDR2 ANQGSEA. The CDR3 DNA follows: TGCAGCGTTGAGCCACGAATGAACACTGAAGCTTTCTTT. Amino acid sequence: CSVEPRMNTEAFF.

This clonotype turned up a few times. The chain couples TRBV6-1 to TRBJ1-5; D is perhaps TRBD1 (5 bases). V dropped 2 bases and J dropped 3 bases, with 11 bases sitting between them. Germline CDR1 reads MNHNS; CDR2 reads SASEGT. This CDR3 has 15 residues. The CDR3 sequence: CASSESQGYNQPQHF. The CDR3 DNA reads TGTGCCAGCAGTGAAAGTCAGGGATACAATCAGCCCCAGCATTTT.

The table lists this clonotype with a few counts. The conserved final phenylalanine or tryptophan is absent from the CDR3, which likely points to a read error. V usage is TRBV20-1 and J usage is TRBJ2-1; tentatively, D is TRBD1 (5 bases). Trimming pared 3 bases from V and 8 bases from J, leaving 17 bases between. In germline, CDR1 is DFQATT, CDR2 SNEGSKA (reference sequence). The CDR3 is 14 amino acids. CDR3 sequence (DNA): TGCAGTGCTAGTGACCAGGGAACGTTCGATGAGCAGTTCTCC. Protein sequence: CSASDQGTFDEQFS.

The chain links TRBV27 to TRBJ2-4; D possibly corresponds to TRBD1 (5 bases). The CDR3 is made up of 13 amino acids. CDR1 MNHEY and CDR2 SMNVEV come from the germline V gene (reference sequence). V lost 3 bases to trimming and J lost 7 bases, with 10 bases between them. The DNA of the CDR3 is TGTGCCAGCAGTTTGACCAGGGTGAACATTCAGTACTTC. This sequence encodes CASSLTRVNIQYF.

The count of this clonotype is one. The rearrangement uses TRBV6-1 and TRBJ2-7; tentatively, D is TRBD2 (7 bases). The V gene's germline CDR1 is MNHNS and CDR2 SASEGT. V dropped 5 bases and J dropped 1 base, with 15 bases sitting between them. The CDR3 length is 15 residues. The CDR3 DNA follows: TGTGCCAGCAGTAGGGGGTCTAGCGGATCCTACGAGCAGTACTTC. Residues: CASSRGSSGSYEQYF.

DNA for the CDR3: TGTGCCAGCAGAATTAGCGGATTCACAGATACGCAGTATTTT. It is translated as CASRISGFTDTQYF. The chain has TRBV12-3 or TRBV12-4 and TRBJ2-3, with D possibly matching TRBD2 (6 bases). This CDR3 region has 14 residues. V was clipped by 6 bases and J by 2 bases, with 12 bases between them.